This T cell receptor (beta chain) was profiled in a study of cytomegalovirus exposure and HLA in healthy donors (dated by TCRdb to about 2017). In the study overall: An earlier analysis of several hundred of the donors reported about 280 Gb of sequence data and roughly 120 million unique TCR beta sequences obtained from about 179 million T cells. An early release that covered some 630 HLA-typed donors contained around 300 gigabases of sequencing data and 75 million to 100 million unique TCR sequences. Of the 300 to 450 genotyped donors, 70% to 90% were placed in the genetic ancestry cluster associated with self-reported Caucasian donors. The study aimed to test whether signatures of past pathogen exposure could be identified by cataloging public T cell receptors. The T cell repertoires of about 700 subjects were profiled by immunosequencing and related to cytomegalovirus serostatus. A separate validation cohort of 100 to 150 different subjects was used in addition to the approximately 640-subject first cohort. To predict cytomegalovirus infection status, the study brought together high-throughput TCR immunosequencing, statistical association of individual TCRs with disease status, and machine learning. To study patterns of TCR occurrence, a later analysis re-analyzed previously published TCR beta repertoires from 700 or so donors and added high-resolution HLA genotyping. Rather than drawing on any new phenotypic data, the later analysis identified candidate immune exposures from TCR beta sequences and the way those sequences occurred across donors. An earlier analysis of approximately 580 of the donors used high-throughput TCR beta sequencing to judge whether each TCR beta V gene segment behaved as functional or pseudogenic. Alongside the repertoire data, information on donor age, sex, ethnicity and CMV serostatus was compiled. A later genetic analysis took genome-wide SNP genotypes for about 60% of the roughly 670 donors and used that subset as a discovery cohort. Every repertoire in the discovery cohort had been generated on one and the same sequencing platform. Class I and class II HLA loci were covered by the typing at four-digit resolution. The number of typed donors differed by locus: roughly 629-640 for A, B, C, DRB1 and DQB1; some 540 for DQA1; 606 for DPA1; and about 450 for DPB1. Roughly five DR-DQ haplotypes were treated as single units for association and clustering because of strong linkage in the cohort. Among some 400 genotyped donors of the cohort, an average of 235,054 unique TCR beta nucleotide sequences were sequenced per donor, roughly 18% of them non-productive.

From the germline V gene, CDR1 is LGHNA and CDR2 is YNFKEQ. V has 4 bases trimmed and J has 3 bases trimmed; junction bases matching no gene number 5. Measured from the cysteine to the phenylalanine, the CDR3 is 16 residues long. This entry keeps only the CDR3 DNA: 48 bases, framed from base 1. The library was made by the immunoSEQ multiplex PCR assay. For the multiplex PCR, a mixture combining 60 forward primers for TCR Vbeta segments and 13 reverse primers for TCR Jbeta segments was used. A multiplex PCR assay on genomic DNA amplified the CDR3 region of rearranged TCR beta genes. Amplified TCR beta libraries were sequenced as 87-base-pair reads on the Illumina HiSeq System. Per the original workflow: Across the roughly 640 repertoires, a later analysis counted approximately 75 million unique TCR beta chains, 9.5 million to 13 million of which were shared by at least two donors. Raw reads were error-corrected and collapsed into unique sequences with a nearest-neighbor algorithm that merged closely related sequences to remove PCR and sequencing errors. V, D and J gene segments were assigned by aligning CDR3 sequences to IMGT reference sequences. For a sequence to be retained, a match of at least six nucleotides to both a V gene segment and a J gene segment was required. A rearrangement was called productive if the CDR3 had no stop codons and remained in frame with V and J, and every other rearrangement was called non-productive. CDR3 was defined by IMGT convention, running from the second conserved V-encoded cysteine to the conserved J-encoded phenylalanine. The earlier analysis of some 540 of the donors excluded any sequence lacking an unambiguous match to a single V gene segment. An earlier analysis of 587 of the donors called V segments functional above 56.7% productive rearrangements and segregating when the between-donor standard deviation exceeded 5%. A statistical classification framework was built to diagnose cytomegalovirus status from the catalog of TCR beta chain sequences. A later analysis assigned V and J genes by comparing TCR nucleotide sequences with IMGT/GENE-DB human TR gene sequences. Using the TCRdist pipeline, a later analysis assigned CDR3 sequences along with most-parsimonious VDJ recombination scenarios. A later analysis defined each TCR beta chain by its CDR3 amino acid sequence plus V-gene family, and excluded reads lacking a unique V-gene family. As a way to deal with suspected cross-contamination and a sequencing artifact, a later analysis dropped more than 500 nucleotide sequences that were highly shared and had low generation probability. In a later analysis, a clonal expansion index was calculated for each public chain from normalized within-repertoire ranks of inferred template counts. In a later analysis, generation probabilities were computed using a VDJ recombination model fitted to out-of-frame rearrangements, and the results were checked against IGoR. In a later analysis, TCR-TCR, TCR-HLA and TCR-CMV co-occurrence was scored with hypergeometric tests, and a repertoire-size bias correction was applied to TCR pairs. In a later analysis, false discovery rates were estimated by permuting HLA or CMV assignments 20 times. In a later analysis, co-occurring TCRs were grouped using DBSCAN, and TCRdist sequence similarity was added for clustering within HLA-allele-positive subsets. Co-occurrence clustering excluded repertoires with fewer than 30,000 or more than 120,000 public chains, plus five with anomalous nucleotide sharing. TCRdb carries this immuneACCESS record with in-frame sequences only. Its versions omit some clonotypes, under half of them owing to an unresolved V gene in the studies checked, with the rest unexplained. The V and J calls and clone size were taken over from that table, and D and trimming were inferred from the DNA. A total of more than 95,000 clones appear in this sample, 60% to 85% of them only once. The ten largest clones add up to about 4.9% of the sample.

This clone was seen a single time. Its antigen is currently not known. Base-call qualities are not available, and no considerably larger clone is one nucleotide away. Beyond this particular receptor, the publication reports: It was suggested by the authors that the approach could potentially be generalized to other disease states and immunological phenotypes. In both the original and validation cohorts, the classifier was reported to diagnose cytomegalovirus status with high specificity and sensitivity. The only immune exposure information available for the cohort was CMV serostatus. The sequencing pipeline was judged likely to have produced a cluster of highly shared sequence variants as a technical artifact. The cohort was sequenced for TCR beta chains only, and without alpha or paired-chain data the features that could be detected were limited. When HLA alleles, especially DR and DQ, strongly co-occurred, TCR associations were difficult to assign to individual alleles. A later analysis found that most CMV-associated TCR beta chains appeared HLA-restricted, with HLA associations seemingly driven largely by CMV exposure. Linkage disequilibrium might explain the correlated functional status among segregating V segments, but an unknown experimental factor could not be ruled out. Presence/absence analyses assumed roughly uniform sequencing depth across donors, an assumption that may not hold. In a later analysis, some 18,000 TCR beta sequences were associated with specific HLA alleles at a false discovery rate of 0.05. While some public TCRs were present in many individuals, most TCR sequences turned up only very rarely across donors. In a later analysis, HLA-associated TCR beta chains showed more clonal expansion and lower generation probabilities than non-associated chains that were equally common. A later genetic analysis reported fewer N-insertions in productive TCRs among donors in an Asian-associated ancestry cluster than the approximately 700-donor mean. According to a later analysis, TCR association rates differed among HLA loci, with DRB1 alleles showing the most associated TCRs and HLA-C alleles showing the fewest. In vitro tests confirmed that a few of the cytomegalovirus-associated TCR beta chains recognize cytomegalovirus antigens. Because the 87-base-pair reads could not distinguish some IMGT-functional V segments, including TRBV6-2 and TRBV6-3, those segments were excluded. A total of 164 TCR beta chains were listed by the study as associated with cytomegalovirus. Because counts were too low, some 17 rarely observed V segments, including chromosome 9 orphons, were left out of the earlier analysis of 587 of the donors. An earlier analysis of some 590 of the donors showed that most TCR beta V segments appeared in productive rearrangements either about 90% or about 30% of the time, which broadly matched IMGT annotations. V-gene and J-gene trimming of TCR beta chains was associated with a missense DCLRE1C variant in a later genetic analysis, and the association was replicated in an independent cohort. A later analysis reported that several top co-occurrence clusters appeared linked to parvovirus B19, influenza, CMV and Epstein-Barr virus. Because some donors lacked HLA typing at each locus, the association tests relied only on the typed subset. A further reported finding was that TCR beta sequences accurately predicted the HLA-A and HLA-B alleles for most subjects in the first cohort.

The cohort consisted of hundreds of healthy bone marrow donors. At the time of sampling, all cohort members were nominally healthy, though unrecorded immune exposures were likely present. The donor was CMV seropositive and was included in the group of 270 or so seropositive cohort members. Each donor provided a peripheral blood sample, and peripheral blood mononuclear cells were used for TCR beta sequencing. The Qiagen DNeasy Blood Extraction Kit was used to extract genomic DNA from the blood cell samples. The rearranged segments are TRBV4-2 and TRBJ2-1, with 11 bases matching TRBD2. This clonotype was sampled from a man over 45 in good health and CMV-seropositive. Source material: PBMCs. CDR3 region: CASSPRLAGLYNEQFF. The DNA sequence is as follows: TGTGCCAGCAGCCCGAGACTAGCGGGGCTCTACAATGAGCAGTTCTTC.